This record looks at one T cell receptor beta chain sequence and its context. Its specificity is not known. This may arise from a read error, as a much more abundant clone is one base away. The use of a sample-barcoded 5' primer and a J-beta primer mix characterized a second PCR of about 7 to 12 cycles. The authors tagged each cDNA molecule using a template-switch adaptor with 12 random nucleotides. From the 5' RACE reads, TCRdb called clonotypes with MiXCR, one entry per CDR3 protein. Of around 1.7 million distinct CDR3 sequences in the sample, roughly 27% were seen once. The entry originates in a study of blood T cells in healthy people across ages. Study-wide background: Template switching retrieved approximately one barcoded beta molecule for each two T cells.

Study results and caveats: Percentage of naive T cells showed a strong correlation with TCR beta diversity. Researchers judged that diversity estimates from one million T cells fell short of true values.

The clonotype comes from a woman in her twenties or thirties in good health. The specimen sequenced was blood.

The CDR3: CACSLAMGRGTSGGPSQFF. Here the CDR3 DNA reads TGCGCCTGCAGCCTGGCTATGGGACGAGGGACTAGCGGGGGCCCCTCCCAGTTCTTC. This sequence joins TRBV4-1 and TRBJ2-1, with TRBD2 matching over 14 bases. Germline-derived CDR1 and CDR2 are MGHRA and YSYEKL. This CDR3 has 19 amino acids.